These T cell receptor beta chains were read from a single sample in a study of blood T cell repertoires in COVID-19. The assay was immunoSEQ multiplex PCR, and TCRdb's table has in-frame clones only and misses some. Here the sample spans 100,000 or so clones, 80% to 90% being singletons. Material: peripheral blood. These receptors originate from a human donor in a cohort sampled during active COVID-19. CDR3s include the opening cysteine and the closing phenylalanine or tryptophan. Each record gives: clone size, D gene, J gene, V gene, CDR3 DNA, CDR3 protein. D genes are given only for firm matches. Not every row has a clone size; where given, it reads once, few, many or a size class.

abundance: NA; d_gene: TRBD2; j_gene: TRBJ2-1; v_gene: TRBV7-2; CDR3nt: TGTGCCAGCAGCTCGTCCGGGACTAACTACAATGAGCAGTTCTTC; CDR3aa: CASSSSGTNYNEQFF
abundance: NA; d_gene: NA; j_gene: TRBJ1-5; v_gene: TRBV19; CDR3nt: TGTGCCAGTAGTATTGGAGCTAATCAGCCCCAGCATTTT; CDR3aa: CASSIGANQPQHF
abundance: NA; d_gene: NA; j_gene: TRBJ2-1; v_gene: TRBV15; CDR3nt: TGTGCCACCAGCACCGACGCATTAGCGAATGGGTACAATGAGCAGTTCTTC; CDR3aa: CATSTDALANGYNEQFF
abundance: NA; d_gene: NA; j_gene: TRBJ1-2; v_gene: TRBV28; CDR3nt: TGTGCCAGCAGTTTAGTAGAGAACTATGGCTACACCTTC; CDR3aa: CASSLVENYGYTF
abundance: NA; d_gene: NA; j_gene: TRBJ2-6; v_gene: TRBV2; CDR3nt: TGTGCCAGCAGTGTAGGGAGCTCTGGGGCCAACGTCCTGACTTTC; CDR3aa: CASSVGSSGANVLTF
abundance: NA; d_gene: TRBD2; j_gene: TRBJ2-7; v_gene: TRBV15; CDR3nt: TGTGCCACCGCTAGCGGGAGGGCCTACGAGCAGTACTTC; CDR3aa: CATASGRAYEQYF
abundance: NA; d_gene: TRBD2; j_gene: TRBJ2-3; v_gene: TRBV4-2; CDR3nt: TGTGCCAGCAGCCATAAGGAGACTAGCGAGACCATCACAGATACGCAGTATTTT; CDR3aa: CASSHKETSETITDTQYF
abundance: many; d_gene: NA; j_gene: TRBJ2-7; v_gene: TRBV6-2/TRBV6-3; CDR3nt: TGTGCCAGCAGTTACTCGTCAGATTCCTACGAGCAGTACTTC; CDR3aa: CASSYSSDSYEQYF
abundance: NA; d_gene: NA; j_gene: TRBJ1-2; v_gene: TRBV12-3/TRBV12-4; CDR3nt: TGTGCCAGCAGTTTTGACAGCTTCTATGGCTACACCTTC; CDR3aa: CASSFDSFYGYTF
abundance: NA; d_gene: NA; j_gene: TRBJ2-7; v_gene: TRBV7-9; CDR3nt: TGTGCCAGCAGCTACCTTACAGGGAAGGGCGAGCAGTACTTC; CDR3aa: CASSYLTGKGEQYF
abundance: NA; d_gene: NA; j_gene: TRBJ2-1; v_gene: TRBV6-5; CDR3nt: TGTGCCAGCAGTTACTCGGGGGGACAGTACAATGAGCAGTTCTTC; CDR3aa: CASSYSGGQYNEQFF
abundance: NA; d_gene: NA; j_gene: TRBJ2-7; v_gene: TRBV5-1; CDR3nt: TGCGCCAGCAGCTTGGCTTCCGGCTACGAGCAGTACTTC; CDR3aa: CASSLASGYEQYF
abundance: few; d_gene: TRBD1; j_gene: TRBJ2-1; v_gene: TRBV10-1; CDR3nt: TGCGCCAGCAGGATCCTGCCGAGACAGGGTGGGGATGAGCAGTTCTTC; CDR3aa: CASRILPRQGGDEQFF
abundance: NA; d_gene: TRBD1; j_gene: TRBJ2-3; v_gene: TRBV9; CDR3nt: TGTGCCAGCAGCTCCCGGACAGGGCAAGGGCCAGATACGCAGTATTTT; CDR3aa: CASSSRTGQGPDTQYF
abundance: NA; d_gene: NA; j_gene: TRBJ1-6; v_gene: TRBV5-1; CDR3nt: TGCGCCAGCAGCTTGGTAGGGGCCGGATCACCCCTCCACTTT; CDR3aa: CASSLVGAGSPLHF
abundance: few; d_gene: TRBD2; j_gene: TRBJ2-7; v_gene: TRBV7-2; CDR3nt: TGTGCCAGCAGCGTCCAGCGGGGCACGCACTACTACGAGCAGTACTTC; CDR3aa: CASSVQRGTHYYEQYF
abundance: NA; d_gene: TRBD1; j_gene: TRBJ2-1; v_gene: TRBV9; CDR3nt: TGTGCCAGCAGCGCCGACAGGGGCCTTTACAATGAGCAGTTCTTC; CDR3aa: CASSADRGLYNEQFF
abundance: NA; d_gene: NA; j_gene: TRBJ2-1; v_gene: TRBV7-9; CDR3nt: TGTGCCAGCAGCCCTACCGGGACTCAATCGTTCGATGAGCAGTTCTTC; CDR3aa: CASSPTGTQSFDEQFF